This TCR beta chain was identified in a study of cytomegalovirus exposure and HLA in healthy donors. Study-wide points: Previously analyzed data showed that most TCR beta V segments were productive at a frequency of about 87% or about 30%. Likely technical artifact: a cluster of highly shared sequence variants.

PCR employed 60 Vbeta and 13 Jbeta primers. Data came from immunoSEQ multiplex PCR; TCRdb stores just in-frame clones and leaves some out. There are 150,000 to 200,000 clones in the sample; about 80% occur only once, and approximately 2.5% lies in the top ten. Trimming took 5 bases from V and 3 from J; bases not matched to a gene: 8. This CDR3 has 16 amino acids. The V gene's germline CDR1 is SGHVS and CDR2 FNYEAQ. Comment on this clone: Its antigen is not identified.

This receptor was obtained from a man in his 60s in good health and CMV-seronegative. The chain links TRBV7-6 to TRBJ2-7, with 12 positions matching TRBD2. Sequencing was performed on PBMCs. The CDR3 coding sequence is TGTGCCAGCAGCAAGGGGACTAGCGGGCCCGGCTACGAGCAGTACTTC. Translated, it gives CASSKGTSGPGYEQYF.